Here is one T cell receptor beta chain with its context. Its antigen is not yet known. The sample holds no much larger clone one base away, and base qualities are not on file. CDR1 SGHDN and CDR2 FVKESK are derived from the germline V gene. The CDR3 holds 13 amino acids from the cysteine to the phenylalanine. Only CDR3 DNA is held: 39 bases, read in frame from base 1. V is reduced by 4 bases and J by 3 bases, leaving a spacing of 9 bases between them. For sequencing, an Illumina HiSeq 1500 was employed. The raw public data were reprocessed by TCRdb itself: fastp quality trimming at Q25, MiXCR clonotype calling, in-frame beta chains only. Rows with a matching CDR3 protein are joined into one entry that keeps the most common DNA and genes. The sample contains fewer than 950,000 distinct CDR3 sequences, approximately 32% of them found a single time. 9.5% to 15% of the sample goes to the ten largest clones.

The data originate from a study of T cell repertoires in cytomegalovirus infection (dated by TCRdb to about 2019). In terms of the full investigation: The peptide stimulations were aimed at well-studied HLA-B-restricted epitopes as well as recently identified HLA-C-restricted CMV epitopes, whose presentation resists viral immunomodulation. Donor HLA type was relevant to the analysis, because carriage of CMV infection together with the matching HLA type was indicated by public TCR beta signatures. What the work shows at the level of the full study, not this receptor alone: The ex vivo response was dominated by HLA-C-restricted CMV-specific TCR beta clonotypes, which also provided the single most frequent clonotype in two of eight donors. Carriers of CMV infection plus the relevant HLA type were discriminated by the cumulative frequency of public TCR beta family members in the study cohort and in an independent roughly 370-donor cohort.

According to the study, the label for this sample's treatment or condition signals: in vitro stimulation with specific CMV peptide epitopes to enrich CMV-specific T cells. The sequence was obtained from a human donor in good health (CMV status not recorded). Some clones in this sample may be carry-over from other donors' samples. The receptor chain draws on TRBV14 and TRBJ2-5, with no confident D gene call. This specimen consisted of cultured CD8+ T cells from PBMCs, obtained from culture after CMV antigen stimulation. The nucleotide sequence reads as follows: TGTGCCAGCAGCCGAGGTAGAAAAGAGACCCAGTACTTC. Its translation is CASSRGRKETQYF.